The TCR beta chain described here comes from a study of CD8+ T cells in alopecia areata. Notes on the study in general: Lesional scalp, especially alopecia totalis/universalis, showed higher clonality than normal scalp.

Germline V gene sequence: CDR1 MNHEY, CDR2 SMNVEV (reference sequence). With 7 bases removed from V and 12 bases from J, the gap between germline ends came to 19 bases. The CDR3 runs to 13 residues. In alopecia areata patients, both lesional scalp punch biopsies and peripheral blood were collected. The sequencing template was cDNA reverse transcribed from extracted RNA. Produced via immunoSEQ multiplex PCR; TCRdb's table is partial and in-frame only. The data contain roughly 180,000 clones, 50% to 70% of them singletons. This clone was seen repeatedly, ten times or more. As yet, its antigen is unknown.

Here the sequenced sample was CD4+ T cells sorted from blood, taken at week 0. The V call is TRBV27, the J call TRBJ2-1; D not certain. The sequence came from a human donor with alopecia areata. The CDR3 is CASTELRKVGQFF. The CDR3 nucleotides read TGTGCCAGCACCGAACTTCGGAAAGTCGGGCAGTTCTTC.